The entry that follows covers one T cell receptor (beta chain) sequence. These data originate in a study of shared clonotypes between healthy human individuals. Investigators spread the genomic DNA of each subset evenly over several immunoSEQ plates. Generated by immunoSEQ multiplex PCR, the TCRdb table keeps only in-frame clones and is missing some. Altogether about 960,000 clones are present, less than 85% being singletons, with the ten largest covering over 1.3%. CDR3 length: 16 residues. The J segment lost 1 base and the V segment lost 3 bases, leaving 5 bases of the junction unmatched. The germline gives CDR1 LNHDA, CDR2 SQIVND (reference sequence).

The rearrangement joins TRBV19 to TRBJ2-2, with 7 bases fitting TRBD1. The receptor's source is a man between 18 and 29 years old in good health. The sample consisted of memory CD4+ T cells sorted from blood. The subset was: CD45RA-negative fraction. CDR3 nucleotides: TGTGCCAGTAGTATCGATCGACAGGGGAACACCGGGGAGCTGTTTTTT. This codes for CASSIDRQGNTGELFF.